A selection of T cell receptor beta chains follows, all from one sample in a study of blood T cell repertoires in COVID-19. The repertoire was sequenced with immunoSEQ multiplex PCR; TCRdb's copy has only in-frame clones and lacks some. The sample consists of roughly 250,000 clones, about nine tenths of them appearing once. Sequencing was carried out using PBMCs or T cells enriched from blood (not recorded which). The receptors originated from a woman aged 25 to 39 with acute COVID-19. The CDR3 runs from the conserved cysteine through the conserved F or W. The D gene is left open where the match is weak. Clone size is shown for a subset of rows, as once, few, many or a class of expanded clone.

V gene	J gene	D gene	clone size	CDR3 protein	CDR3 DNA
TRBV6-1	TRBJ1-3	NA	once	CASSAPRDFPGNTIYF	TGTGCCAGCAGTGCCCCCCGGGACTTTCCTGGAAACACCATATATTTT
TRBV27	TRBJ2-2	TRBD1	NA	CASTFQGVTGELFF	TGTGCCAGCACCTTCCAGGGGGTCACCGGGGAGCTGTTTTTT
TRBV5-5	TRBJ1-6	TRBD1	NA	CASSPGTGVVRNSPLHF	TGTGCCAGCAGCCCCGGGACAGGGGTGGTTCGGAATTCACCCCTCCACTTT
TRBV18	TRBJ2-2	TRBD1	NA	CASSPSGQGGTGELFF	TGTGCCAGCTCACCCTCGGGACAGGGCGGAACCGGGGAGCTGTTTTTT
TRBV24-1	TRBJ2-3	NA	NA	CATSDLYLPGGDTDTQYF	TGTGCCACCAGTGATTTGTATTTACCGGGGGGCGACACAGATACGCAGTATTTT
TRBV6-5	TRBJ2-5	NA	NA	CASSTGSRAQYF	TGTGCCAGCAGTACAGGGTCCAGGGCCCAGTACTTC
TRBV6-2/TRBV6-3	TRBJ1-5	NA	NA	CASSDPTGPRDQPQHF	TGTGCCAGCAGCGATCCGACAGGCCCACGGGATCAGCCCCAGCATTTT
TRBV29-1	TRBJ2-3	NA	once	CSVVGTHRTDTQYF	TGCAGCGTTGTGGGCACACATCGCACAGATACGCAGTATTTT
TRBV6-1	TRBJ1-4	NA	NA	CASSEGKRGTAFNEKLFF	TGTGCCAGCAGTGAAGGCAAAAGAGGGACTGCGTTTAATGAAAAACTGTTTTTT
TRBV3-1/TRBV3-2	TRBJ2-5	NA	NA	CASSPAGRETQYF	TGTGCCAGCAGTCCAGCGGGCCGAGAGACCCAGTACTTC
TRBV10-1	TRBJ2-3	NA	NA	CASSESERSTDTQYF	TGCGCCAGCAGTGAGTCGGAGCGTAGCACAGATACGCAGTATTTT
TRBV7-3	TRBJ2-2	TRBD1	NA	CASSRDRVGSAGELFF	TGTGCCAGCAGCCGGGACAGGGTTGGGTCAGCCGGGGAGCTGTTTTTT
TRBV5-6	TRBJ2-1	TRBD1	NA	CASSYDRGNEQFF	TGTGCCAGCAGCTATGACAGGGGCAATGAGCAGTTCTTC
TRBV9	TRBJ2-1	NA	NA	CASSPPSNEQFF	TGTGCCAGCAGTCCACCCAGCAATGAGCAGTTCTTC
TRBV12-5	TRBJ2-7	NA	NA	CASGLASGQSYEQYF	TGTGCTAGTGGTTTGGCCTCCGGACAGTCCTACGAGCAGTACTTC
TRBV2	TRBJ1-1	NA	NA	CASSKGFGISSSEAFF	TGTGCCAGCAGCAAGGGGTTTGGAATTTCGTCCTCCGAAGCTTTCTTT